This T cell receptor (beta chain) was sequenced in a study of OX40 agonist ivuxolimab in advanced cancers. At the level of the study: Administration of intravenous ivuxolimab to patients occurred every 2 weeks at 0.01 to 10 mg/kg. At 65% to 85% male, the cohort had a mean age of 60 years, ranging from roughly 20 to 90.

The repertoire was sequenced with immunoSEQ multiplex PCR; TCRdb's copy has only in-frame clones and lacks some. Here the sample spans about 40,000 clones, less than 85% being singletons. Points from the study as a whole: In the 0.1-3.0 mg/kg groups, partial responders showed among the lowest expansion.

As for this clone: Its antigen is undetermined.

Germline V gene sequence: CDR1 SQVTM, CDR2 ANQGSEA. CDR3 length: 12 amino acids. With 6 bases clipped from V and 5 bases from J, the junction kept 4 bases outside the gene matches. The material was CD4+ or CD8+ T cells sorted from blood, obtained in a trial of the OX40 agonist ivuxolimab. The V gene is TRBV29-1, the J gene TRBJ2-3; TRBD1 aligns across 8 bases. The receptor comes from an adult with an advanced solid tumor such as melanoma, head and neck, liver or kidney cancer. The CDR3 loop reads CSVETGEDTQYF. The CDR3, as DNA: TGCAGCGTGGAGACAGGGGAAGATACGCAGTATTTT.